This TCR beta chain comes out of a study of blood T cell repertoires in COVID-19. Some clones are missing from TCRdb's copy, which holds only in-frame ones; the method was immunoSEQ multiplex PCR. The data show 450,000 or so clones, with about 92% seen just once and under 0.7% held by the top ten. Trimming removed 4 bases from V and 4 bases from J, with 17 bases in between. This CDR3 spans 15 amino acids. CDR1 is SGHRS and CDR2 is YFSETQ in the germline V gene. The origin of this receptor is a man between 18 and 29 years old who had recovered from COVID-19. The chain carries TRBV5-1 and TRBJ1-2; no definite D call. Sequencing used PBMCs or T cells enriched from blood (not recorded which). In DNA form, the CDR3 reads TGCGCCAGCAGCCCCGCGGGTGCAGCAGTCTATGGCTACACCTTC. It codes for CASSPAGAAVYGYTF. Using reference TRBV5-1 and TRBJ1-2 for the parts outside the CDR3, the full variable domain is KAGVTQTPRYLIKTRGQQVTLSCSPISGHRSVSWYQQTPGQGLQFLFEYFSETQRNKGNFPGRFSGRQFSNSRSEMNVSTLELGDSALYLCASSPAGAAVYGYTFGSGTRLTVV.